This TCR beta chain was found in a study of breast tumors, draining lymph nodes, adjacent tissues. TCRdb recomputed calls from the multiplex PCR reads with MiXCR, one row per CDR3 protein. The data hold about 46,000 distinct CDR3 sequences, with 23% observed a single time. Remarks on this clonotype: Its antigen is still unknown.

Germline loops: CDR1 SQVTM, CDR2 ANQGSEA. There are 14 residues in the CDR3. The germline V and J ends were trimmed by 3 bases and 2 bases, with 13 bases remaining between them. Study results and limitations: Tumors had less TCR diversity than lymph nodes, more than nontumor tissue.

The sequencing input was breast tumor tissue. This TCR was recovered from a female donor with breast cancer. Some clones in this sample may be carry-over from other donors' samples. The V and J genes are TRBV29-1 and TRBJ2-5; D is uncertain. CDR3 loop: CSVESLGSQETQYF. CDR3 DNA: TGCAGCGTTGAGAGTTTGGGCAGTCAAGAGACCCAGTACTTC.